These T cell receptor beta chains were read from a single sample in a study of T cells in severe cutaneous drug reactions. TCRdb reprocessed the multiplex PCR reads, keeping one entry per CDR3 protein, no DNA. This listing includes fewer than 2,000 distinct CDR3 sequences. Input material: PBMCs. These receptors were collected from a human donor with Stevens-Johnson syndrome, a severe cutaneous drug reaction. CDR3s include the opening cysteine and the closing phenylalanine or tryptophan. Some rows mark clone size as missing; the rest say once, few, many or name a class of expanded clone.

j_gene: TRBJ1-2
abundance: medium-sized
v_gene: TRBV3-1
CDR3aa: CASSQDGRNYGYTF

j_gene: TRBJ2-1
abundance: -
v_gene: TRBV20-1
CDR3aa: CSATALRLNYNEQFF

j_gene: TRBJ1-6
abundance: medium-sized
v_gene: TRBV28
CDR3aa: CASSDRGLTPLHF

j_gene: TRBJ2-7
abundance: -
v_gene: TRBV29-1
CDR3aa: CSVSTGTSGSYEQYF

j_gene: TRBJ1-1
abundance: medium-sized
v_gene: TRBV5-6
CDR3aa: CASSPSTGTEAFF

j_gene: TRBJ1-1
abundance: medium-sized
v_gene: TRBV2
CDR3aa: CASPPTVMNTEAFF

j_gene: TRBJ2-5
abundance: medium-sized
v_gene: TRBV28
CDR3aa: CASSTPGTGVETQYF

j_gene: TRBJ2-7
abundance: medium-sized
v_gene: TRBV5-1
CDR3aa: CASSLAPQGTYEQYF

j_gene: TRBJ2-2
abundance: medium-sized
v_gene: TRBV28
CDR3aa: CASSFGLAGELFF

j_gene: TRBJ1-1
abundance: -
v_gene: TRBV7-2
CDR3aa: CASSLMGTGLGTEAFF

j_gene: TRBJ2-1
abundance: -
v_gene: TRBV20-1
CDR3aa: CSAPRAYNEQFF

j_gene: TRBJ2-1
abundance: -
v_gene: TRBV30
CDR3aa: CAWSVEAGSYNEQFF

j_gene: TRBJ2-1
abundance: large
v_gene: TRBV4-1
CDR3aa: CASSEGYNEQFF

j_gene: TRBJ2-1
abundance: medium-sized
v_gene: TRBV7-2
CDR3aa: CASSPPGTGSYNEQFF

j_gene: TRBJ2-5
abundance: medium-sized
v_gene: TRBV10-3
CDR3aa: CAISESAQTYQETQYF

j_gene: TRBJ2-1
abundance: -
v_gene: TRBV20-1
CDR3aa: CSARVGTSLYNEQFF

j_gene: TRBJ2-3
abundance: medium-sized
v_gene: TRBV10-2
CDR3aa: CASSESNVPGGPRVTDTQYF

j_gene: TRBJ2-7
abundance: -
v_gene: TRBV7-9
CDR3aa: CASSSPWATSSYEQYF

j_gene: TRBJ2-5
abundance: large
v_gene: TRBV27
CDR3aa: CASSLSNGDVETQYF

j_gene: TRBJ2-1
abundance: medium-sized
v_gene: TRBV12-3/TRBV12-4
CDR3aa: CASGFPRNEQFF

j_gene: TRBJ1-1
abundance: -
v_gene: TRBV20-1
CDR3aa: CSARGTANTEAFF

j_gene: TRBJ2-3
abundance: medium-sized
v_gene: TRBV15
CDR3aa: CATSSLAGGLLTDTQYF

j_gene: TRBJ1-5
abundance: medium-sized
v_gene: TRBV2
CDR3aa: CATSLRAQPQHF

j_gene: TRBJ2-1
abundance: large
v_gene: TRBV6-2/TRBV6-3
CDR3aa: CASSYERGSYNEQFF

j_gene: TRBJ1-2
abundance: -
v_gene: TRBV20-1
CDR3aa: CSARIFGDENYGYTF

j_gene: TRBJ1-1
abundance: -
v_gene: TRBV20-1
CDR3aa: CSARDYGTPEAFF

j_gene: TRBJ2-4
abundance: medium-sized
v_gene: TRBV19
CDR3aa: CASSRPGYMDIQYF